The 9 T cell receptor beta chains presented below share a single source sample, sequenced in a study of breast tumors, draining lymph nodes, adjacent tissues. Breast cancer patients provided tissue from their axillary draining lymph nodes. TCRdb analysed the multiplex PCR reads with MiXCR anew, one entry per CDR3 protein. The table lists about 230,000 distinct CDR3 sequences, about 32% of them singletons. Sequencing was carried out using axillary lymph node tissue. Receptor source: a female donor with breast cancer. Some clones in this sample may be carry-over from other donors' samples.

This clonotype was detected ten times or more. The CDR3 reads CASSHPGPNEQFF. The CDR3, as DNA: TGTGCCAGCAGCCACCCGGGACCCAATGAGCAGTTCTTC. The chain recombines TRBV14 with TRBJ2-1; D tentatively fits TRBD1 or TRBD2 (5 bases each). The V end was cut by 3 bases, the J end by 6 bases, with 9 bases between. Germline-derived CDR1 and CDR2 are SGHDN and FVKESK. The CDR3 length is 13 residues. Together with reference TRBV14 and TRBJ2-1, the CDR3 gives the full variable domain: EAGVTQFPSHSVIEKGQTVTLRCDPISGHDNLYWYRRVMGKEIKFLLHFVKESKQDESGMPNNRFLAERTGGTYSTLKVQPAELEDSGVYFCASSHPGPNEQFFGPGTRLTVL.

The rearrangement joins TRBV24-1 to TRBJ1-2, with 9 positions matching TRBD1. The germline CDR1 and CDR2 sequences are KGHDR and SFDVKD. With 5 bases clipped from V and 5 bases from J, the junction kept 5 bases outside the gene matches. The length of the CDR3 is 14 residues. In DNA, the CDR3 is TGTGCCACCAGTGGAGGACAGGGGTCGTATGGCTACACCTTC. It encodes CATSGGQGSYGYTF.

Many counts were recorded for this clonotype. V usage is TRBV6-5 and J usage is TRBJ1-2; tentative D call: TRBD1 (5 bases). The CDR3 runs to 13 residues. V was cut by 2 bases and J by 6 bases, with 10 bases left in between. CDR1 and CDR2 from the germline V gene are MNHEY and SVGAGI. The CDR3 sequence is CASSYRGVDGYTF. The CDR3 DNA sequence: TGTGCCAGCAGTTACCGAGGGGTGGATGGCTACACCTTC.

Of note for this clonotype: The germline gene is not matched at one end of the junction; a read error may be the cause. The rearrangement joins TRBV7-3 to TRBJ2-5; TRBD2 matches at 12 bases. The germline CDR1 and CDR2 sequences are SGHTA and FQGTGA. CDR3 length: 15 residues. CDR3 residues: CASSLTSGSGETQHF. The DNA of the CDR3 is TGTGCCAGCAGTTTGACTAGCGGGAGCGGAGAGACCCAGCACTTC. Filled out from reference TRBV7-3 and TRBJ2-5, the complete variable domain reads GAGVSQTPSNKVTEKGKYVELRCDPISGHTALYWYRQSLGQGPEFLIYFQGTGAADDSGLPNDRFFAVRPEGSVSTLKIQRTERGDSAVYLCASSLTSGSGETQHFGPGTRLLVL.

This clonotype has a handful of counts. The V gene is TRBV9, the J gene TRBJ1-1; 7 bases map to TRBD1. J was trimmed by 5 bases and V by 0 bases; bases with no gene match: 4. This CDR3 is built from 14 residues. Germline loops: CDR1 SGDLS, CDR2 YYNGEE. CDR3 amino acids: CASSVAYRGTEAFF. The CDR3 coding sequence is TGTGCCAGCAGCGTAGCTTACAGGGGAACTGAAGCTTTCTTT.

The chain is built from TRBV4-3 and TRBJ2-7, with 12 bases fitting TRBD2. The CDR3 runs to 18 residues. Germline V gene data show CDR1 as LGHNA and CDR2 as YSLEER. The V gene end was trimmed by 0 bases and the J gene end by 2 bases; junction bases not matched to a gene: 8. The CDR3 spells CASSQDYGGLAGPYEQYF. CDR3 sequence (DNA): TGCGCCAGCAGCCAAGATTACGGGGGACTAGCGGGCCCCTACGAGCAGTACTTC.

The CDR3, as DNA: TGCAGTGCTACCGTAGGGCGGGGGACCCAGTACTTC. This codes for CSATVGRGTQYF. The V and J genes are TRBV20-1 and TRBJ2-5, with D possibly matching TRBD2 (6 bases). V lost 4 bases and J lost 7, with 13 bases in between. This CDR3 is built from 12 residues. CDR1 and CDR2 from the germline V gene are DFQATT and SNEGSKA (reference sequence).

There are many counts of this clonotype. This chain joins TRBV18 and TRBJ2-3; D not certain. The germline V gene has CDR1 KGHSH and CDR2 LQKENI. This CDR3 spans 11 amino acids. V gave up 3 bases and J gave up 6 bases, with 4 bases separating them. CDR3 DNA sequence: TGTGCCAGCTCACCGGGGGATACGCAGTATTTT. Translated, it gives CASSPGDTQYF.

This clonotype was observed a few times. This may arise from a read error, as a much more abundant clone is one base away. The chain is built from TRBV20-1 and TRBJ2-5; D ambiguous. CDR3 length: 12 residues. From germline, CDR1 is DFQATT and CDR2 SNEGSKA (reference sequence). CDR3 sequence (DNA): TGCAGTGCTAGCGTGTGGCAGGAGACCCCGTACTTC. It translates to CSASVWQETPYF.